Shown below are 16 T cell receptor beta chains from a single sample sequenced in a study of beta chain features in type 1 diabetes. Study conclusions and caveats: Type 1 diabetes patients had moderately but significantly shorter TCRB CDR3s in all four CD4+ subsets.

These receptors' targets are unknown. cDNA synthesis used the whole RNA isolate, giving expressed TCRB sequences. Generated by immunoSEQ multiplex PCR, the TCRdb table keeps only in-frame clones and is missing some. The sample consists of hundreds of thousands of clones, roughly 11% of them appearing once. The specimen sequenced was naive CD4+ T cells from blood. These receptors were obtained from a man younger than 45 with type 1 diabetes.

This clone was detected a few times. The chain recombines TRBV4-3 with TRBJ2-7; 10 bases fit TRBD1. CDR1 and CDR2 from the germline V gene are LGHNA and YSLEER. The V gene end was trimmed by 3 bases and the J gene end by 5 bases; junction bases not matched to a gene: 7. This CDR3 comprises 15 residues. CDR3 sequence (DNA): TGCGCCAGCAGCCAGGACCGGGACAGGGGCGACGAGCAGTACTTC. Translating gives CASSQDRDRGDEQYF.

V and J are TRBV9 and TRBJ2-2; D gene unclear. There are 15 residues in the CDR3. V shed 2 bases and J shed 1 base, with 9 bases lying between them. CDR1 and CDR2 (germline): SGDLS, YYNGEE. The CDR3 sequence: CASSVEALNTGELFF. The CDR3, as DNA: TGTGCCAGCAGCGTCGAGGCCCTGAACACCGGGGAGCTGTTTTTT.

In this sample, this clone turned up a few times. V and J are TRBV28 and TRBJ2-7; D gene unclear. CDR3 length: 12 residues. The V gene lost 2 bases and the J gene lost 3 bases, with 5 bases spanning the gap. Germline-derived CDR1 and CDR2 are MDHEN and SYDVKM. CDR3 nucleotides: TGTGCCAGCAGTTTAAATAACTACGAGCAGTACTTC. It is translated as CASSLNNYEQYF.

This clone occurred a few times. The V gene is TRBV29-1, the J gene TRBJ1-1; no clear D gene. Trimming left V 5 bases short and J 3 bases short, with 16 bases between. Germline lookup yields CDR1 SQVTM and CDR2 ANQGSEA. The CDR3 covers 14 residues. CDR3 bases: TGCAGCGTTACGGGAGATTCTTGGGACACTGAAGCTTTCTTT. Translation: CSVTGDSWDTEAFF.

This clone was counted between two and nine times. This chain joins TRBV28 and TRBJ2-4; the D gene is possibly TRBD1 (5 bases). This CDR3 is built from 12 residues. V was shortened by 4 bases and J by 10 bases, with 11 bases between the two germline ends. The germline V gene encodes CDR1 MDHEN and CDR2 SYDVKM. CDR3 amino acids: CASSSRVGIQYF. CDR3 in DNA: TGTGCCAGCAGTTCCAGGGTAGGGATTCAGTACTTC.

As DNA, the CDR3 is TGTGCCACCAGCAGAGATCTCGCGGGGGGGAGGACAGATACGCAGTATTTT. This codes for CATSRDLAGGRTDTQYF. The chain is built from TRBV15 and TRBJ2-3, with 9 positions matching TRBD2. Germline V CDR1 and CDR2: LNHNV, YYDKDF (reference sequence). J gave up 3 bases and V 0 bases, and 7 bases lay outside the gene matches. The CDR3 sequence is 17 residues long.

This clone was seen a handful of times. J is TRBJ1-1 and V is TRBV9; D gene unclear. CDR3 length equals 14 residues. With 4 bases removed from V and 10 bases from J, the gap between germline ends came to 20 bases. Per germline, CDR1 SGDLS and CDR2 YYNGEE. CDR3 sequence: CASSNLRAREGAFF. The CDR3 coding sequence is TGTGCCAGCAGCAACCTCCGGGCACGGGAGGGAGCTTTCTTT.

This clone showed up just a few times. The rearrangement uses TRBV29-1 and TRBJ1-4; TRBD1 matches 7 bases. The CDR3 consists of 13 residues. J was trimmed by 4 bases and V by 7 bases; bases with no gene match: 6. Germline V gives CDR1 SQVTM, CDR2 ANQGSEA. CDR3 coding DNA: TGCAGCGCCTTGGGACAGAATAATGAAAAACTGTTTTTT. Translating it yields CSALGQNNEKLFF.

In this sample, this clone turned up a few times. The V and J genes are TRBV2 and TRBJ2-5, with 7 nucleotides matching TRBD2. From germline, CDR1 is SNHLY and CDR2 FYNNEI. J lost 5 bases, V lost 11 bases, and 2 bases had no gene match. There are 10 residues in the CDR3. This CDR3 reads CAAAGETQYF. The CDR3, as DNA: TGTGCCGCAGCGGGGGAGACCCAGTACTTC.

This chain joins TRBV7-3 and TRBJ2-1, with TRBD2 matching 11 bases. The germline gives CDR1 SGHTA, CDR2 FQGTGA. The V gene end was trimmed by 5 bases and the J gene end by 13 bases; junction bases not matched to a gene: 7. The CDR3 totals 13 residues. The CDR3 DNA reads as TGTGCCAGCAGCCTCGGGACTAGCGGAAGACAGTTCTTC. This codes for CASSLGTSGRQFF.

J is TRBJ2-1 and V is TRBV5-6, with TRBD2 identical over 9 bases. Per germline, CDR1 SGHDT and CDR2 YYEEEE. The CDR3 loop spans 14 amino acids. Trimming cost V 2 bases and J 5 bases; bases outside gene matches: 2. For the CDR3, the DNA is TGTGCCAGCAGCTTCAGCGGGGGGCACAATGAGCAGTTCTTC. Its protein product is CASSFSGGHNEQFF.

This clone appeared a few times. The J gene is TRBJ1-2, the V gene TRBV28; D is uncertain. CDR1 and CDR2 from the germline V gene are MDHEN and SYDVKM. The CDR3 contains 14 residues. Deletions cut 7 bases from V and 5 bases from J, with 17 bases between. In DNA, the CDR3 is TGTGCCAGCATCGGTGGGCCGTCTCGATATGGCTACACCTTC. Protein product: CASIGGPSRYGYTF.

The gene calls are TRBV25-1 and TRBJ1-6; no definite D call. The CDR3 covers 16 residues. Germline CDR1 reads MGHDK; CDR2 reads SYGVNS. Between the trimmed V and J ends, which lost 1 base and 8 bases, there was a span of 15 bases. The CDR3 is CASSEFRPPLYSPLHF. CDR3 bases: TGTGCCAGCAGTGAATTCAGGCCACCCCTATATTCACCCCTCCACTTT.

CDR3 sequence (DNA): TGTGCCAGCAAGGGGGCCCAAGAGACCCAGTACTTC. It specifies CASKGAQETQYF. This chain joins TRBV28 and TRBJ2-5, with TRBD1 matching over 7 bases. CDR1 MDHEN and CDR2 SYDVKM come from the germline V gene. Trimming cost V 7 bases and J 1 base; bases outside gene matches: 0. This CDR3 has 12 residues.

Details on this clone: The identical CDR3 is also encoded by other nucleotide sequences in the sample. CDR3 nucleotide sequence: TGTGCCAGCAGCCCGGACAGTAACTATGGCTACACCTTC. Residues: CASSPDSNYGYTF. This chain joins TRBV5-4 and TRBJ1-2, with a possible D match to TRBD1 (6 bases). There are 13 residues in the CDR3. Trimming removed 4 bases from V and 1 base from J, with 8 bases in between. Germline-derived CDR1 and CDR2 are SGHNT and YYREEE (reference sequence).

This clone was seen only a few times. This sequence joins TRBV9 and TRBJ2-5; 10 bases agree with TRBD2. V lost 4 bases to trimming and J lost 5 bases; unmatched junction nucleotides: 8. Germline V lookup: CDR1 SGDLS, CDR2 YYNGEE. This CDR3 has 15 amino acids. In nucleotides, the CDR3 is TGTGCCAGCAGCTTACTAGCGGGGCTTGGGGAGACCCAGTACTTC. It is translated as CASSLLAGLGETQYF.